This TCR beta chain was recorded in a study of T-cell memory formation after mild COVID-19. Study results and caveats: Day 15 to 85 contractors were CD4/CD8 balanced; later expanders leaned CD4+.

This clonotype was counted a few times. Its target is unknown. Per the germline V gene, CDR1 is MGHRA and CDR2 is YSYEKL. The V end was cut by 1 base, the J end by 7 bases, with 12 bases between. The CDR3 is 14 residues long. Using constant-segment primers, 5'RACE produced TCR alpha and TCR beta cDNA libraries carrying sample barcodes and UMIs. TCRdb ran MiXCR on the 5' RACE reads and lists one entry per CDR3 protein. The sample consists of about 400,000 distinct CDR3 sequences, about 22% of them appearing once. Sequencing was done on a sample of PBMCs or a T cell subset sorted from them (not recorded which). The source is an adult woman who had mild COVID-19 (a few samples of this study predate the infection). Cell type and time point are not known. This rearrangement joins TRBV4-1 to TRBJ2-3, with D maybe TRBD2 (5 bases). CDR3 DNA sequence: TGCGCCAGCAGCCAAGGCGGTCTCGGGAATACGCAGTATTTT. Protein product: CASSQGGLGNTQYF.